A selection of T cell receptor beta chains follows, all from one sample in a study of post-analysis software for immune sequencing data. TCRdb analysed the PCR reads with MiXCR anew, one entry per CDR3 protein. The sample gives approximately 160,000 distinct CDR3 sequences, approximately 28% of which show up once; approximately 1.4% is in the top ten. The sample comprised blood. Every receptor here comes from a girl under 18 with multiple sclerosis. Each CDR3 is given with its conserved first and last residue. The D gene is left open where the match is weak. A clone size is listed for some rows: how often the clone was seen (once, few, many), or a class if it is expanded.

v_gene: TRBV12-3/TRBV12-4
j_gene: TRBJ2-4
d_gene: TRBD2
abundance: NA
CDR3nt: TGTGCCAGCAGTTACACAAGCCCCGGACTAGCGCAAGCCAAAAACATTCAGTACTTC
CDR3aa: CASSYTSPGLAQAKNIQYF

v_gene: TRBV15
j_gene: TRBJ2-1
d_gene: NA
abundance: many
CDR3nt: TGTGCCACCAGCGGTTCCCGAGACATCGGCAATGAGCAGTTCTTC
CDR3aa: CATSGSRDIGNEQFF

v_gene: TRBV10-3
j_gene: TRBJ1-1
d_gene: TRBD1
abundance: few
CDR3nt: TGTGCCATCACCCGGACAGGGAACACTGAAGCTTTCTTT
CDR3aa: CAITRTGNTEAFF

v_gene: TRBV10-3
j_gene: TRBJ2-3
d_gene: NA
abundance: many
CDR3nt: TGTGCCATCAGTGTTGGAGGTTCCACCACAGATACGCAGTATTTT
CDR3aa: CAISVGGSTTDTQYF

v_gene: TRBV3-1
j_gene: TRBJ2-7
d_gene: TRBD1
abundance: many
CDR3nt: TGTGCCAGCAGCCCCGGACAGGGGAAGCAGTACTTC
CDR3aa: CASSPGQGKQYF

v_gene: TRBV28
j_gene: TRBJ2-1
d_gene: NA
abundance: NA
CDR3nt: TGTGCCTGCGATGGAAGCGGACCCTGCAATGAGCAGTTCTTC
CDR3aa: CACDGSGPCNEQFF

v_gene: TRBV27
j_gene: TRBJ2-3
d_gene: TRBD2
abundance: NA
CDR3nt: TGTGCCAGCAGTCCCTGGACTAGAGATACGCAGTATTTT
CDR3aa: CASSPWTRDTQYF

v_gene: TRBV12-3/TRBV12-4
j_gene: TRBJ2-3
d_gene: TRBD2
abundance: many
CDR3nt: TGTGCCAGCAGTTCTAGCGGGGTCACAGATACGCAGTATTTT
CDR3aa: CASSSSGVTDTQYF

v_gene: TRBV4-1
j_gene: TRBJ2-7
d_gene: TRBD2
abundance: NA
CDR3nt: TGCGCCAGCAGCCAAGGCCTAGCGGGGAGTGAGCAGTACTTC
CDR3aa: CASSQGLAGSEQYF

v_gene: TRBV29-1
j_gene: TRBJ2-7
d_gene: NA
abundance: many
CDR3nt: TGCAGCATTCTGCAGGGGGGTCAGCAGTACTTC
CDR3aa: CSILQGGQQYF

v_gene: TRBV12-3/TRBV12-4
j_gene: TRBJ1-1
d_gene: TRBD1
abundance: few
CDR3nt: TGTGCCAGCAATGGCGACAGGGCCACTGAAGCTTTCTTT
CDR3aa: CASNGDRATEAFF

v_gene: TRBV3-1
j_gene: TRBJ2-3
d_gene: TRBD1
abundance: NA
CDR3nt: TGTGCCAGCAGCGCACCGACCGGGACAGTTTCAACAGGTACGCAGTATTTT
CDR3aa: CASSAPTGTVSTGTQYF

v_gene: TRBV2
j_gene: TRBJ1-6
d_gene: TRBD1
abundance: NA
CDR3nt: TGTGCCAGCATGGGGACAGGGTGGCCCAATTCACCCCTCCACTTT
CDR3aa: CASMGTGWPNSPLHF

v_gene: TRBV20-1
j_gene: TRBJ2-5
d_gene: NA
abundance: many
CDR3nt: TGCAGTGCTGGTCGGGACGGCCAAGAGACCCAGTACTTC
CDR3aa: CSAGRDGQETQYF

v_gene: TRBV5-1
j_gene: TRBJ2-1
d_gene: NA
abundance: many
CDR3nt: TGCGCCAGCAGCTTGGCCGGCGGCAGCTCCTACAATGAGCAGTTCTTC
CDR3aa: CASSLAGGSSYNEQFF

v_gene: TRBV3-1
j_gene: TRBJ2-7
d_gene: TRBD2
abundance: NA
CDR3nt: TGTGCCAGCAGCCGGGGACTAGCGGATTTCTACGAGCAGTACTTC
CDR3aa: CASSRGLADFYEQYF

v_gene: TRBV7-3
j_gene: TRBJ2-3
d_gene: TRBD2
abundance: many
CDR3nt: TGTGCCAGCAGCTTATCTAGCGGGAGAGGAGGCACAGATACGCAGTATTTT
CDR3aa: CASSLSSGRGGTDTQYF

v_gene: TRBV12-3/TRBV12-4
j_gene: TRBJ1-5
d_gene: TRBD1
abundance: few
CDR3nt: TGTGCCAGCAGTCTGAGGACAGGGTGGGGTCAGCCCCAGCATTTT
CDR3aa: CASSLRTGWGQPQHF

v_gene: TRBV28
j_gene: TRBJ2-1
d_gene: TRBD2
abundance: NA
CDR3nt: TGTGCCAGCAGTTTAACCTGGGGGGGGAATGAGCAGTTCTTC
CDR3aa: CASSLTWGGNEQFF

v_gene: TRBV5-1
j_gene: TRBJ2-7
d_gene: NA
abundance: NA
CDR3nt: TGCGCCAGCAGCTTGTTGGACAGCTCCTACGAGCAGTACTTC
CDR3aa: CASSLLDSSYEQYF

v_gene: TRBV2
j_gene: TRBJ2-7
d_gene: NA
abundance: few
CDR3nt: TGTGCCAGCACGGGCTCTCTACGCGAGCAGTACTTC
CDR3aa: CASTGSLREQYF

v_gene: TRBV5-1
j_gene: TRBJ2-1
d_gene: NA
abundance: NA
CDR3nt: TGCGCCAGCAGCTTGGTGGGGGCCGGTCGACATGAGCAGTTCTTC
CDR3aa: CASSLVGAGRHEQFF

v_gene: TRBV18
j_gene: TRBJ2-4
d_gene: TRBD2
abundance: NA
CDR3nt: TGTGCCAGCTCACTTCAGCGGGAGGGGATGGAGCAGTACTTC
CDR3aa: CASSLQREGMEQYF

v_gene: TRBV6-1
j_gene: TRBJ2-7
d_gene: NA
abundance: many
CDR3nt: TGTGCCAGCAGTGATCGGCAGCCCTACGAGCAGTACTTC
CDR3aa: CASSDRQPYEQYF